This passage covers 23 T cell receptor beta chains from one sample sequenced in a study of brain T cells in children with intractable seizures. Some clones are missing from TCRdb's copy, which holds only in-frame ones; the method was immunoSEQ multiplex PCR. This sample has 70,000 to 90,000 clones, with 90% to 95% found just once. The input for sequencing was peripheral blood, taken at surgery. These receptor sequences come from a boy younger than two with tuberous sclerosis and intractable seizures.

This chain links TRBV4-1 with TRBJ2-1; D is unresolved. From germline, CDR1 is MGHRA and CDR2 YSYEKL. V was cut by 6 bases and J by 1 base, with 13 bases left in between. The CDR3 contains 15 residues. This chain's CDR3 is CASSGFGVSYNEQFF. DNA of the CDR3: TGCGCCAGCAGTGGTTTTGGGGTGTCCTACAATGAGCAGTTCTTC.

V usage is TRBV24-1 and J usage is TRBJ2-1; D might be TRBD1 or TRBD2, each matching 7 bases. V lost 2 bases and J 2 bases, leaving 12 bases between the germline ends. In germline, CDR1 is KGHDR, CDR2 SFDVKD. CDR3 length equals 16 residues. The DNA of the CDR3 is TGTGCCACCAGTGATTCGGCAGGGGGGGCCTACAATGAGCAGTTCTTC. Translation: CATSDSAGGAYNEQFF.

The chain is built from TRBV5-6 and TRBJ2-1, with TRBD2 matching 10 bases. The CDR3 loop spans 18 amino acids. In germline, CDR1 is SGHDT, CDR2 YYEEEE. Trimming took 0 bases from V and 0 from J; bases not matched to a gene: 6. CDR3 DNA: TGTGCCAGCAGCTTGGATGGTAGCGGGGGGAGCTCCTACAATGAGCAGTTCTTC. Translated: CASSLDGSGGSSYNEQFF. The whole variable domain, remainder taken from reference TRBV5-6 and TRBJ2-1, is DAGVTQSPTHLIKTRGQQVTLRCSPKSGHDTVSWYQQALGQGPQFIFQYYEEEERQRGNFPDRFSGHQFPNYSSELNVNALLLGDSALYLCASSLDGSGGSSYNEQFFGPGTRLTVL.

The chain couples TRBV7-2 to TRBJ2-3; the D is unclear. Germline V gene lookup returns CDR1 SGHTA and CDR2 FQGNSA. V was pared by 1 base and J by 0 bases, with 8 bases between. CDR3 length: 15 residues. The CDR3 sequence is CASSLDESSTDTQYF. The CDR3 DNA follows: TGTGCCAGCAGCTTAGATGAGTCTAGCACAGATACGCAGTATTTT.

The DNA for the CDR3 is TGTGCCAGCAGCCCCGGTGAGGGAAACACCATATATTTT. Protein sequence: CASSPGEGNTIYF. The chain carries TRBV3-1 (or the pseudogene TRBV3-2) and TRBJ1-3; D remains ambiguous. This CDR3 is built from 13 residues. Between the trimmed V and J ends, which lost 4 bases and 4 bases, there was a span of 8 bases. CDR1 and CDR2 from the germline V gene are LGHDT and YNNKEL (reference sequence).

In its sample, this clone was seen a few times. The chain couples TRBV30 to TRBJ1-2; no firm D call. Germline V lookup: CDR1 GTSNPN, CDR2 SVGIG (reference sequence). This CDR3 is 13 amino acids long. V gave up 0 bases and J gave up 5 bases, with 10 bases separating them. CDR3 residues: CAWSVHTAYGYTF. In nucleotides, the CDR3 is TGTGCCTGGAGTGTACATACAGCTTATGGCTACACCTTC.

The chain carries TRBV6-1 and TRBJ2-7; 7 bases fit TRBD2. CDR1 is MNHNS, CDR2 SASEGT, per germline. The J segment lost 0 bases and the V segment lost 3 bases, leaving 5 bases of the junction unmatched. The length of the CDR3 is 15 residues. CDR3 nucleotides: TGTGCCAGCAGTGACACTGGCGGGGGCTCCTACGAGCAGTACTTC. It is translated as CASSDTGGGSYEQYF.

This chain links TRBV11-3 with TRBJ2-1, with 14 nucleotides matching TRBD2. Germline values: CDR1 SGHNT, CDR2 YENEEA. CDR3 length: 18 residues. V lost 1 base and J lost 7; bases outside the gene matches: 9. CDR3 bases: TGTGCCAGCAGCTTAGGCCCGACTAGCGGGAGGGCAGTAAATGAGCAGTTCTTC. Amino acid sequence: CASSLGPTSGRAVNEQFF.

Here the CDR3 reads CASSLVAGMNTEAFF. The CDR3 nucleotides are TGTGCCAGCAGCTTGGTGGCCGGGATGAACACTGAAGCTTTCTTT. The gene calls are TRBV5-5 and TRBJ1-1; D not resolved. The CDR3 runs to 15 residues. V lost 0 bases and J lost 0, with 9 bases in between. Germline-derived CDR1 and CDR2 are SGHKS and YYEKEE (reference sequence).

This chain links TRBV7-9 with TRBJ1-1; D call uncertain. The CDR3 contains 14 residues. Trimming took 1 base from V and 1 from J, leaving 7 bases between them. The germline V gene encodes CDR1 SEHNR and CDR2 FQNEAQ (reference sequence). Written as DNA, the CDR3 is TGTGCCAGCAGCTTAGAATCGGGGAACACTGAAGCTTTCTTT. Encoded protein: CASSLESGNTEAFF.

The genes are TRBV2 and TRBJ1-5, with 10 bases identical to TRBD1. The germline V gene has CDR1 SNHLY and CDR2 FYNNEI. V lost 7 bases to trimming and J lost 4 bases; unmatched junction nucleotides: 13. The CDR3 spans 17 residues. The CDR3 DNA reads TGTGCCAGCACCTTGAGGCGAGGACAGGGGGGGAATCAGCCCCAGCATTTT. It translates to CASTLRRGQGGNQPQHF.

The rearrangement uses TRBV6-1 and TRBJ2-6; 14 bases are shared with TRBD2. V dropped 3 bases and J dropped 5; count of bases not matched to a gene: 9. The CDR3 length is 19 residues. Looked up from germline, CDR1 is MNHNS and CDR2 is SASEGT. The CDR3 DNA follows: TGTGCCAGCAGTGATCGACTAGCGGGGGGGGTAGTGTGGGCCAACGTCCTGACTTTC. This codes for CASSDRLAGGVVWANVLTF.

The chain joins TRBV27 to TRBJ2-7; D may correspond to TRBD1 or TRBD2 (5 bases each). The CDR3 covers 16 residues. Between the trimmed V and J ends, which lost 2 bases and 1 base, there was a span of 15 bases. From germline, CDR1 is MNHEY and CDR2 SMNVEV (reference sequence). The CDR3 sequence: CASSLRGGLGSYEQYF. CDR3 in DNA: TGTGCCAGCAGTTTAAGGGGCGGGTTAGGGTCCTACGAGCAGTACTTC.

V gene TRBV6-5 combines with J gene TRBJ1-2; TRBD1 might be the D (6 bases). The V and J ends lost 2 bases and 2 bases respectively, with 9 bases between them. The CDR3 runs 14 residues. Germline V gene lookup returns CDR1 MNHEY and CDR2 SVGAGI. The DNA of the CDR3 is TGTGCCAGCAGTTACCGGCAGGGGAACTATGGCTACACCTTC. Protein sequence: CASSYRQGNYGYTF.

This CDR3 is CASSLDHEQYF. The CDR3 DNA is TGTGCCAGCAGTTTAGATCACGAGCAGTACTTC. This chain connects TRBV28 to TRBJ2-7; D is ambiguous. With 2 bases removed from V and 5 bases from J, the gap between germline ends came to 4 bases. The CDR3 consists of 11 residues. Germline V CDR1 and CDR2: MDHEN, SYDVKM. The complete variable domain, with remaining parts taken from reference TRBV28 and TRBJ2-7, reads DVKVTQSSRYLVKRTGEKVFLECVQDMDHENMFWYRQDPGLGLRLIYFSYDVKMKEKGDIPEGYSVSREKKERFSLILESASTNQTSMYLCASSLDHEQYFGPGTRLTVT.

The chain carries TRBV3-1 (or the pseudogene TRBV3-2) and TRBJ2-5, with 9 positions matching TRBD2. This CDR3 is built from 15 residues. After removal of 3 bases from V and 7 bases from J, the junction contained 9 bases not matched to a gene. Germline V gene data show CDR1 as LGHDT and CDR2 as YNNKEL (reference sequence). The DNA for the CDR3 is TGTGCCAGCAGCCAGAGGCTAGCGGGGCCAGGGACCCAGTACTTC. This translates into CASSQRLAGPGTQYF.

V is TRBV2 and J is TRBJ2-6, with TRBD2 matching over 8 bases. Germline V lookup: CDR1 SNHLY, CDR2 FYNNEI. The V gene end was trimmed by 4 bases and the J gene end by 2 bases; junction bases not matched to a gene: 4. The CDR3 extends over 16 amino acids. CDR3 nucleotides: TGTGCCAGCAGTGCCCGGGGGGGGCCTGGGGCCAACGTCCTGACTTTC. Translated: CASSARGGPGANVLTF.

V gene TRBV6-1 combines with J gene TRBJ2-2; 14 bases map to TRBD2. The V segment lost 4 bases and the J segment 7 bases; nucleotides outside the gene matches: 8. The CDR3 runs to 17 residues. CDR1 is MNHNS and CDR2 is SASEGT in the germline V gene. The CDR3 nucleotides are TGTGCCAGCAGTGTGACTAGCGGGAGGGCCGGGTTCGGGGAGCTGTTTTTT. The encoded protein is CASSVTSGRAGFGELFF.

This rearrangement joins TRBV5-1 to TRBJ1-3; the match to TRBD1 covers 10 bases. Germline V gene data show CDR1 as SGHRS and CDR2 as YFSETQ. V was pared by 0 bases and J by 4 bases, with 4 bases of the junction left unmatched. The CDR3 runs to 16 residues. DNA of the CDR3: TGCGCCAGCAGCTTGGGACAGGGGGCGAAAGGAAACACCATATATTTT. This gives the protein CASSLGQGAKGNTIYF. The complete variable domain, with remaining parts taken from reference TRBV5-1 and TRBJ1-3, reads KAGVTQTPRYLIKTRGQQVTLSCSPISGHRSVSWYQQTPGQGLQFLFEYFSETQRNKGNFPGRFSGRQFSNSRSEMNVSTLELGDSALYLCASSLGQGAKGNTIYFGEGSWLTVV.

V is TRBV7-2 and J is TRBJ2-3; D possibly corresponds to TRBD2 (7 bases). Germline V gives CDR1 SGHTA, CDR2 FQGNSA. V lost 3 bases, J lost 3 bases, and 13 bases lay in between. The CDR3 runs to 15 residues. For the CDR3, the DNA is TGTGCCAGCAGCTTGAGGGGGGGGACTACAGATACGCAGTATTTT. Residues: CASSLRGGTTDTQYF.

CDR3: CASSQDREGPMNTEAFF. In nucleotides, the CDR3 is TGTGCCAGCAGCCAAGATCGGGAAGGTCCCATGAACACTGAAGCTTTCTTT. J is TRBJ1-1 and V is TRBV14; unclear D gene. The CDR3 is 17 amino acids. Germline-derived CDR1 and CDR2 are SGHDN and FVKESK. V was cut by 0 bases and J by 0 bases, with 14 bases left in between.

The chain links TRBV15 to TRBJ1-2; 9 bases match TRBD1. The CDR3 is 15 amino acids. Germline-derived CDR1 and CDR2 are LNHNV and YYDKDF (reference sequence). The trim removed 0 bases at V and 7 bases at J, leaving 6 bases unmatched. CDR3 nucleotides: TGTGCCACCAGCAGAGATTACAGGGGGCTTGTTGGCTACACCTTC. Translating gives CATSRDYRGLVGYTF. The full variable domain, with the rest looked up from reference TRBV15 and TRBJ1-2, is DAMVIQNPRYQVTQFGKPVTLSCSQTLNHNVMYWYQQKSSQAPKLLFHYYDKDFNNEADTPDNFQSRRPNTSFCFLDIRSPGLGDTAMYLCATSRDYRGLVGYTFGSGTRLTVV.

The genes are TRBV5-8 and TRBJ1-1; D ambiguous. This CDR3 region has 13 residues. Germline CDR1 SGHTS, CDR2 YDEGEE. V lost 2 bases, J lost 1 base, and 6 bases lay in between. The CDR3 sequence: CASSFFKNTEAFF. The CDR3 bases are TGTGCCAGCAGCTTTTTTAAGAACACTGAAGCTTTCTTT.